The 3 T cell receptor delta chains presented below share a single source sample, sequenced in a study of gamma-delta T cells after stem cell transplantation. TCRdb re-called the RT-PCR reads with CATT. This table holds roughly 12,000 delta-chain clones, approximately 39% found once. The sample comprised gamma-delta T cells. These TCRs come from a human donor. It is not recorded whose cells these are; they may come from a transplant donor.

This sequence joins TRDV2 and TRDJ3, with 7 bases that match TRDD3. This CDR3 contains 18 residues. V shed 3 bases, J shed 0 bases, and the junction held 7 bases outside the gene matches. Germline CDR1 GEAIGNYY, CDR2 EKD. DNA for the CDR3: TGTGCCTGTGACGTGGATACGCGTCTCTCCTGGGACACCCGACAGATGTTTTTC. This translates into CACDVDTRLSWDTRQMFF.

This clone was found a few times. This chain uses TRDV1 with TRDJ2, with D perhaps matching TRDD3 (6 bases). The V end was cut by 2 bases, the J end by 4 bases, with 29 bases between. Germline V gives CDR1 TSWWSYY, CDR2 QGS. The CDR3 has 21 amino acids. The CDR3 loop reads CALGEGGLGLLYPRWTAQLFF. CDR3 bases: TGTGCTCTTGGGGAAGGAGGACTGGGCCTCCTTTATCCCCGGTGGACAGCACAACTCTTCTTT.

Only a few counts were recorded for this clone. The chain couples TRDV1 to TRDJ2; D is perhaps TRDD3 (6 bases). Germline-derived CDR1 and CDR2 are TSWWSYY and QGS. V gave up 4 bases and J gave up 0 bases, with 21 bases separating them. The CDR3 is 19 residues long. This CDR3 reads CALGVAYWEISSLTAQLFF. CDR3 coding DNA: TGTGCTCTTGGGGTGGCCTACTGGGAGATCTCCTCTTTGACAGCACAACTCTTCTTT.